Reported below is one TCR beta chain. The target antigen is unknown. Per the germline V gene, CDR1 is KGHSH and CDR2 is LQKENI. Trimming removed 3 bases at V and 8 bases at J, with 13 bases between. This CDR3 has 14 amino acids. The table came from immunoSEQ multiplex PCR; TCRdb's copy has only in-frame clones and leaves some out. The data contain tens of thousands of clones, around four fifths of them singletons. The sample originates from a study of cytomegalovirus exposure and HLA in healthy donors. Study findings and constraints: Clusters of TCRs from the first cohort tended to co-occur in the 130 or so validation repertoires (as a later analysis found). It was reportedly the case that the classifier diagnosed cytomegalovirus status with high specificity and sensitivity.

The validation cohort, a group of 90 to 150 subjects, included the donors and was separate from the approximately 660-subject first cohort. What was sequenced was PBMCs. This chain uses TRBV18 with TRBJ1-4; D gene unclear. This receptor was obtained from a man aged 25 to 40 in good health and CMV-seronegative. The CDR3 DNA follows: TGTGCCAGCTCACCTAGCAGATCGGAGGAAAAACTGTTTTTT. The encoded protein is CASSPSRSEEKLFF.